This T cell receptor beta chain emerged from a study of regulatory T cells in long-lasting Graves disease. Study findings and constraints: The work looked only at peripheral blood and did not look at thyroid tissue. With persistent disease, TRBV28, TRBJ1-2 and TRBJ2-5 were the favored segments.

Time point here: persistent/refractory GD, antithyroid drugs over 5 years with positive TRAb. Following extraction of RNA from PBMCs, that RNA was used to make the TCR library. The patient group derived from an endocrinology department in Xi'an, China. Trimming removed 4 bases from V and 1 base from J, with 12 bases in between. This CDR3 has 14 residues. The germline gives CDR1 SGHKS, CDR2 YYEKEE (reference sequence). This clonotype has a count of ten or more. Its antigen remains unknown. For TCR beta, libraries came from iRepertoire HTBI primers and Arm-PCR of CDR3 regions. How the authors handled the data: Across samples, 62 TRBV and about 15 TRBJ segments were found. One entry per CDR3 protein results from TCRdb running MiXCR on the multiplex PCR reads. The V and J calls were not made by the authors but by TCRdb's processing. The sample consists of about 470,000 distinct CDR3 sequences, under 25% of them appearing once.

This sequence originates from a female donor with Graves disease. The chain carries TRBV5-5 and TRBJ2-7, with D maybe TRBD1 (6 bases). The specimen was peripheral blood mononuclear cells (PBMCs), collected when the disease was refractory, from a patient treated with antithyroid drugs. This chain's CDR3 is CASSPTGTSYEQYF. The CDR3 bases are TGTGCCAGCAGCCCAACCGGGACATCCTACGAGCAGTACTTC.